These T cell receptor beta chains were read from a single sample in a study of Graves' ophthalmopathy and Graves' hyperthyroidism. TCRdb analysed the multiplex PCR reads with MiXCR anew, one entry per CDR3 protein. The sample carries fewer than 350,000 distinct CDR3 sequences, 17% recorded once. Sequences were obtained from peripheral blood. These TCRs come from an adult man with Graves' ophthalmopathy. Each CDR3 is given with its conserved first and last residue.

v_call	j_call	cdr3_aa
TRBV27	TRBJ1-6	CASSSSGTVNSPLHF
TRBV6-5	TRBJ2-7	CASTPGPGGTSQYF
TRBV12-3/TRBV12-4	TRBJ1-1	CASSIRQGTTEAFF
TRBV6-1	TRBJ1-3	CASSRDPRTAGNTIYF
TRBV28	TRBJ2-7	CASSLARTGTGVDEQYF
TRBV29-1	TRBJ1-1	CSVRTGDHGEAFF
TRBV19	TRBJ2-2	CASIESGRTGELFF
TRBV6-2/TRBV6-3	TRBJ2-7	CASSDASGGALYEQYF
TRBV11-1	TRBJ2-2	CASSLSPGPWAGELFF
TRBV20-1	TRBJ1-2	CSAYRATNYGYTF
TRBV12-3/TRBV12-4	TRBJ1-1	CASSLVQGRGALF
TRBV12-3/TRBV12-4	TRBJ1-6	CASSLFRLSYNSPLHF
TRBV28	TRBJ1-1	CASKRGPVEAFF
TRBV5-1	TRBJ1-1	CASRLTENTEAFF
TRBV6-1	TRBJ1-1	CASTSGTRWLAFF
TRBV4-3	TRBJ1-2	CASSLRTGGSNGYTF
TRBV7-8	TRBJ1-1	CASSQAFGTRDRDTEAFF
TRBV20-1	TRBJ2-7	CSGERGLGQYF
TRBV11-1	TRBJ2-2	CASSPSGGTVFWGELFF
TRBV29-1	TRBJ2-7	CSVTTGYEQYF
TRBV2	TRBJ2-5	CASSEDQETQYF
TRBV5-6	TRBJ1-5	CASRDMRGQKNQPQHF
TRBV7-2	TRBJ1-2	CASSSLTGSLGYTF
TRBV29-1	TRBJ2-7	CSVRTGAYEQYF
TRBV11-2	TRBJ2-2	CASSLAHNTGELFF
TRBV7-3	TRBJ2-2	CASSLSSNSLFF